The 29 T cell receptor beta chains listed next were all sequenced from one sample in a study of monozygotic twins with inflammatory bowel disease. One entry per CDR3 protein, without DNA, is what TCRdb gives after re-calling the 5' RACE reads. The listing contains under 350,000 distinct CDR3 sequences. Sequencing used blood. All receptors derive from a human donor with ulcerative colitis or Crohn's disease, or a healthy co-twin of an affected twin (not recorded which).

The chain joins TRBV9 to TRBJ1-1; TCRdb calls TRBD1, which cannot be checked without DNA. CDR1 is SGDLS and CDR2 is YYNGEE in the germline V gene. The CDR3 has 16 residues. The CDR3 loop reads CASSVVVGQKNTEAFF.

The rearrangement links TRBV30 to TRBJ2-2. The CDR3 sequence is 15 residues long. CDR1 and CDR2 from the germline V gene are GTSNPN and SVGIG (reference sequence). CDR3: CAWSQTRQITGELFF.

This chain uses TRBV7-8 with TRBJ2-1; lacking DNA, the TRBD2 call made by TCRdb goes unchecked. The length of the CDR3 is 15 residues. Germline V lookup: CDR1 SGHVS, CDR2 FQNEAQ. The CDR3: CASSFGAGGFDEQFF.

The rearrangement uses TRBV30 and TRBJ2-7. The CDR3 covers 12 residues. Germline lookup yields CDR1 GTSNPN and CDR2 SVGIG (reference sequence). CDR3 sequence reads: CAWTHGSYEQYF.

J is TRBJ1-5 and V is TRBV6-5; the D call of TRBD1 rests on TCRdb alone, since no DNA is present to check it. The CDR3 is 15 residues long. Looked up from germline, CDR1 is MNHEY and CDR2 is SVGAGI. The CDR3 loop is CASSFYPTGDQPQHF.

The chain has TRBV6-1 and TRBJ2-7. The CDR3 covers 13 residues. Germline CDR1 MNHNS, CDR2 SASEGT. The CDR3 reads CASSEGHSYEQYF.

The V gene is TRBV12-3 or TRBV12-4, the J gene TRBJ1-5. The CDR3 runs 15 residues. CDR3 loop: CASSSTGTSNQPQHF.

The chain's CDR3 is CASSPRTGVGEQYF. This rearrangement joins TRBV18 to TRBJ2-7; TCRdb gives TRBD1 as the D gene, but with no DNA this cannot be confirmed. Germline CDR1 KGHSH, CDR2 LQKENI. The CDR3 sequence is 14 residues long.

The V and J genes are TRBV10-3 and TRBJ2-5. CDR1 and CDR2 (germline): ENHRY, SYGVKD. There are 13 residues in the CDR3. CDR3 protein: CAISGQSQETQYF.

The chain uses TRBV23-1 and TRBJ1-6. TRBV23-1 is reported as an ORF; its role is uncertain. This CDR3 has 19 amino acids. The CDR3 reads CASSHRSSNHGPYNSPLHF.

V is TRBV18 and J is TRBJ2-7; TCRdb's D gene call, TRBD1, goes unchecked for lack of DNA. This CDR3 is 16 amino acids long. The germline V gene encodes CDR1 KGHSH and CDR2 LQKENI. The CDR3 loop is CASSPQRDRLSYEQYF. The whole variable domain, remainder taken from reference TRBV18 and TRBJ2-7, is NAGVMQNPRHLVRRRGQEARLRCSPMKGHSHVYWYRQLPEEGLKFMVYLQKENIIDESGMPKERFSAEFPKEGPSILRIQQVVRGDSAAYFCASSPQRDRLSYEQYFGPGTRLTVT.

The V gene is TRBV10-3, the J gene TRBJ1-1; TCRdb selects TRBD1, and the lack of DNA leaves this call unchecked. CDR1 is ENHRY, CDR2 SYGVKD, per germline. The CDR3 consists of 14 residues. The CDR3 reads CAISAWTENTEAFF.

The chain links TRBV12-3 or TRBV12-4 to TRBJ1-4; TCRdb's D call of TRBD1 is untestable without DNA. This CDR3 spans 15 amino acids. The CDR3 here is CASSFVEGLGEKLFF.

The chain uses TRBV18 and TRBJ2-2. Germline V gives CDR1 KGHSH, CDR2 LQKENI. The CDR3 consists of 11 residues. This CDR3 reads CASSPLGELFF.

The chain joins TRBV5-1 to TRBJ2-2; with no DNA, the TCRdb D assignment of TRBD2 cannot be verified. This CDR3 is 15 amino acids long. Germline V gene lookup returns CDR1 SGHRS and CDR2 YFSETQ. The CDR3 loop is CASSKGLAETGELFF.

This chain joins TRBV7-2 and TRBJ2-5; the D call from TCRdb, TRBD2, cannot be confirmed without DNA. Germline V gives CDR1 SGHTA, CDR2 FQGNSA. The CDR3 is made up of 11 amino acids. CDR3 region: CASSRLQTQYF.

CDR3 in amino acids: CASSLTLASGTYNEQFF. The chain joins TRBV7-3 to TRBJ2-1; the D call from TCRdb, TRBD2, cannot be confirmed without DNA. The CDR3 is made up of 17 amino acids. CDR1 is SGHTA and CDR2 is FQGTGA in the germline V gene.

V and J are TRBV7-6 and TRBJ2-7; TCRdb's D gene call, TRBD2, goes unchecked for lack of DNA. Germline V gene sequence: CDR1 SGHVS, CDR2 FNYEAQ. The CDR3 is 17 amino acids. This CDR3 reads CASSLRSGGPSSYEQYF.

The CDR3 reads CASSLVGGYTDTQYF. This chain uses TRBV12-3 or TRBV12-4 with TRBJ2-3; TCRdb outputs TRBD1, but without DNA this stays unchecked. CDR3 length: 15 amino acids.

The CDR3 region is CASSYKAVVRSTDTQYF. This chain links TRBV3-1 with TRBJ2-3. CDR3 length: 17 residues. Germline values: CDR1 LGHDT, CDR2 YNNKEL (reference sequence).

This chain connects TRBV27 to TRBJ1-1. The CDR3 is made up of 11 amino acids. CDR1 and CDR2 (germline): MNHEY, SMNVEV (reference sequence). CDR3 amino acids: CASRFNTEAFF.

The chain uses TRBV6-5 and TRBJ2-7; TCRdb returns TRBD1, unconfirmable since there is no DNA. The CDR3 spans 18 residues. The germline V gene encodes CDR1 MNHEY and CDR2 SVGAGI. The CDR3 spells CASSYSLHPGGRGSEQYF.

This chain uses TRBV7-9 with TRBJ2-1; TCRdb calls TRBD2, which cannot be checked without DNA. The CDR3 spans 14 residues. In germline, CDR1 is SEHNR, CDR2 FQNEAQ (reference sequence). CDR3 protein: CASRTSGRANEQFF. The whole variable domain, filled in from reference TRBV7-9 and TRBJ2-1, reads DTGVSQNPRHKITKRGQNVTFRCDPISEHNRLYWYRQTLGQGPEFLTYFQNEAQLEKSRLLSDRFSAERPKGSFSTLEIQRTEQGDSAMYLCASRTSGRANEQFFGPGTRLTVL.

The chain links TRBV7-2 to TRBJ1-4. Germline loops: CDR1 SGHTA, CDR2 FQGNSA. The length of the CDR3 is 13 residues. CDR3 protein: CASSLDTERKLFF.

The V call is TRBV28, the J call TRBJ2-5; TCRdb proposes TRBD1, but this gene call is untestable without DNA. CDR3 length: 14 residues. From germline, CDR1 is MDHEN and CDR2 SYDVKM. CDR3: CATSRQGYQETQYF.

The rearrangement links TRBV12-3 or TRBV12-4 to TRBJ1-5; absent DNA, TCRdb's TRBD1 call cannot be checked. The CDR3 is 16 residues long. CDR3: CASSSRDRGHNQPQHF.

The CDR3 reads CASSRTSGRHEQYF. The chain joins TRBV18 to TRBJ2-7; TCRdb picks TRBD2, but there is no DNA to check that call. In germline, CDR1 is KGHSH, CDR2 LQKENI. CDR3 length equals 14 residues.

V and J are TRBV2 and TRBJ2-5; TCRdb outputs TRBD2, but without DNA this stays unchecked. From germline, CDR1 is SNHLY and CDR2 FYNNEI. There are 16 residues in the CDR3. The CDR3 is CASSAGGRAVAETQYF.

This rearrangement joins TRBV20-1 to TRBJ2-5; TCRdb returns TRBD1, unconfirmable since there is no DNA. The CDR3 is made up of 14 amino acids. Germline V CDR1 and CDR2: DFQATT, SNEGSKA (reference sequence). The CDR3 reads CSADNWTLQETQYF.